This T cell receptor beta chain is from a study of PD-1 blockade in classical Hodgkin lymphoma. General study findings and limits: Complete responders showed a baseline diversity that resembled the diversity of newly diagnosed patients. Among the patients, those starting nivolumab under 1 year after ASCT were excluded.

Brentuximab vedotin exposure varied, and every patient relapsed after autologous stem cell transplantation. The patients, who had relapsed/refractory classical Hodgkin lymphoma, achieved best responses of complete response, partial response or progressive disease. Some clones are missing from TCRdb's copy, which holds only in-frame ones; the method was immunoSEQ multiplex PCR. The sample holds more than 140,000 clones, under 85% seen once. Germline assignment: CDR1 LGHNA and CDR2 YNFKEQ. CDR3 length equals 14 residues. Trimming cost V 0 bases and J 9 bases, with 15 bases left between them. Points on this clone: The antigen remains undetermined.

This chain links TRBV4-2 with TRBJ2-7; D is perhaps TRBD2 (6 bases). The sequencing used peripheral blood mononuclear cells (PBMCs), collected before the second cycle of nivolumab. The clonotype was recovered from a human donor with classical Hodgkin lymphoma. The CDR3 protein is CASSQEGAGLGQYF. In DNA, the CDR3 is TGTGCCAGCAGCCAAGAAGGGGCGGGGTTGGGGCAGTACTTC.